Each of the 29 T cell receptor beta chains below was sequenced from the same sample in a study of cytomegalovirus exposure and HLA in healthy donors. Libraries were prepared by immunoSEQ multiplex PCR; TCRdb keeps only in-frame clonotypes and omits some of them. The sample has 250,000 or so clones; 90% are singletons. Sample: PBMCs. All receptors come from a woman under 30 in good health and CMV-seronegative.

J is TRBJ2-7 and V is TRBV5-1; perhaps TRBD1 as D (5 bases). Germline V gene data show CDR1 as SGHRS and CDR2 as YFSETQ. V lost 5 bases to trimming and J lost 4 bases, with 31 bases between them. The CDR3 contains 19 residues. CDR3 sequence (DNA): TGCGCCAGCAGTGGCACCACGAGTATCCAGGGCACATTGAAATACGAGCAGTACTTC. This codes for CASSGTTSIQGTLKYEQYF.

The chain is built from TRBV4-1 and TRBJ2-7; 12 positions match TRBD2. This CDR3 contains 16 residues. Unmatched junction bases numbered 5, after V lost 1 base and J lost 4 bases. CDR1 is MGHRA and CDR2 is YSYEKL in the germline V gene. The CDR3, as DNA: TGCGCCAGCAGCCAAGGAAGTCTAGCGGGGGGGTACGAGCAGTACTTC. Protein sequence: CASSQGSLAGGYEQYF.

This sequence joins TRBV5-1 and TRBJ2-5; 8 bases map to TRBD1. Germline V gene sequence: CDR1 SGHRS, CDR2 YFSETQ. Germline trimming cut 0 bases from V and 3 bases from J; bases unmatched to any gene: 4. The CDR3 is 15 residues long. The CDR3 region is CASSLGTGKKETQYF. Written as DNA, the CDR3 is TGCGCCAGCAGCTTGGGGACAGGGAAGAAAGAGACCCAGTACTTC.

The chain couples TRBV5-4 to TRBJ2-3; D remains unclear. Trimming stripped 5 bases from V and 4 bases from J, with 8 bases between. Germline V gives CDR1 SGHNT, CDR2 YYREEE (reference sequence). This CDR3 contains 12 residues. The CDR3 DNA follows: TGTGCCAGCAGAGAAGAGGCAGATACGCAGTATTTT. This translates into CASREEADTQYF.

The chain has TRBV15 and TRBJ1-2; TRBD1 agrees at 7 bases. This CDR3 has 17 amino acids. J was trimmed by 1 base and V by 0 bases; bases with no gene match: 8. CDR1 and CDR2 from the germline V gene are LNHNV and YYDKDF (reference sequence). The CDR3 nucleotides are TGTGCCACCAGCAGAGATATTACACAGGGGATTAACTATGGCTACACCTTC. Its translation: CATSRDITQGINYGYTF.

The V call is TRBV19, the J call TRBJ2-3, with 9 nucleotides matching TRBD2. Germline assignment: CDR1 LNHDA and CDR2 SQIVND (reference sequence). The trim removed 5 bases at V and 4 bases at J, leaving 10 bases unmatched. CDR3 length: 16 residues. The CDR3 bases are TGTGCCAGTAGTCTGCTGCGGGGGGGGAGTGCAGATACGCAGTATTTT. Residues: CASSLLRGGSADTQYF. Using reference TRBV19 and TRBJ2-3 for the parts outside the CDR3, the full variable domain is DGGITQSPKYLFRKEGQNVTLSCEQNLNHDAMYWYRQDPGQGLRLIYYSQIVNDFQKGDIAEGYSVSREKKESFPLTVTSAQKNPTAFYLCASSLLRGGSADTQYFGPGTRLTVL.

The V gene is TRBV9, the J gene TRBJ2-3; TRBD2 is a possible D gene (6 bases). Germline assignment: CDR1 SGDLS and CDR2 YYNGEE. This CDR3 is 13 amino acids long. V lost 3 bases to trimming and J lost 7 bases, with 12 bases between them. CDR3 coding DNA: TGTGCCAGCAGCGCCCGACTAGAGCATACGCAGTATTTT. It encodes CASSARLEHTQYF.

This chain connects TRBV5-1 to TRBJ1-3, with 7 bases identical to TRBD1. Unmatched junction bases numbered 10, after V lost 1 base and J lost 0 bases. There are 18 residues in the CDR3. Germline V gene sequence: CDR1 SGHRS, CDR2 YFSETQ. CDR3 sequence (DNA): TGCGCCAGCAGCTTGCATGGGGGACAGTTGTTCTCTGGAAACACCATATATTTT. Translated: CASSLHGGQLFSGNTIYF.

CDR3 amino acids: CASSTRSGSGYTF. The CDR3 DNA follows: TGTGCCAGCAGCACCCGCTCCGGGTCTGGCTACACCTTC. The chain has TRBV5-6 and TRBJ1-2; D remains unclear. From germline, CDR1 is SGHDT and CDR2 YYEEEE. The CDR3 length is 13 residues. Trimming took off 4 bases at V and 7 bases at J, with 14 bases between the two ends.

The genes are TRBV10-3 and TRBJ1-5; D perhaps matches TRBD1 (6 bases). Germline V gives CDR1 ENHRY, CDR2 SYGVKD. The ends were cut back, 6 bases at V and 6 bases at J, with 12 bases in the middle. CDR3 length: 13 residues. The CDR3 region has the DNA TGTGCCATCAGCTGGGGGCTAGGTCAGCCCCAGCATTTT. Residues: CAISWGLGQPQHF.

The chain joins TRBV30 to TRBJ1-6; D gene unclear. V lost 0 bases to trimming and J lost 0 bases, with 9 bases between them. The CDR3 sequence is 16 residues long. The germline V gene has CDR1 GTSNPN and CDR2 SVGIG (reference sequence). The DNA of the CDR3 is TGTGCCTGGAGTGTAACTGGGAGCTCCTATAATTCACCCCTCCACTTT. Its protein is CAWSVTGSSYNSPLHF. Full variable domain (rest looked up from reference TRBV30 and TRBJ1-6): SQTIHQWPATLVQPVGSPLSLECTVEGTSNPNLYWYRQAAGRGLQLLFYSVGIGQISSEVPQNLSASRPQDRQFILSSKKLLLSDSGFYLCAWSVTGSSYNSPLHFGNGTRLTVT.

The DNA for the CDR3 is TGTGCCAGCAGTTTCCTACCTCTTAGCGGGGGCTCTTACAATGAGCAGTTCTTC. Amino acid sequence: CASSFLPLSGGSYNEQFF. The chain has TRBV27 and TRBJ2-1; 9 positions agree with TRBD2. The CDR3 is made up of 18 amino acids. With 3 bases clipped from V and 4 bases from J, the junction kept 13 bases outside the gene matches. Germline values: CDR1 MNHEY, CDR2 SMNVEV (reference sequence).

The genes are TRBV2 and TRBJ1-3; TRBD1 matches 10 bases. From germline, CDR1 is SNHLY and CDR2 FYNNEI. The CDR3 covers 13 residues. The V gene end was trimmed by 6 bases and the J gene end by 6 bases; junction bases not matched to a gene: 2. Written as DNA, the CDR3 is TGTGCCAGCAGGGGGACAGGGGAAAACACCATATATTTT. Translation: CASRGTGENTIYF.

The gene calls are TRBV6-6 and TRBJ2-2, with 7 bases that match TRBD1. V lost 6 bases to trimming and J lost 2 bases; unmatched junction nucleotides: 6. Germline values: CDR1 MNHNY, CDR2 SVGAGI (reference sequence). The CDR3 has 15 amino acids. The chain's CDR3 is CASSAYRGNTGELFF. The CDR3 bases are TGTGCCAGCAGCGCCTACAGGGGAAACACCGGGGAGCTGTTTTTT.

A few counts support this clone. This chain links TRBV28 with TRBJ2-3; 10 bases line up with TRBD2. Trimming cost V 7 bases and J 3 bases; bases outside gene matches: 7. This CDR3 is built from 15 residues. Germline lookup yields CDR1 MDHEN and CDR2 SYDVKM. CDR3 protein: CASITAGGPTDTQYF. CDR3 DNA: TGTGCCAGCATAACAGCGGGGGGGCCGACAGATACGCAGTATTTT. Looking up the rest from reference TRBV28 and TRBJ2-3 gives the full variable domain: DVKVTQSSRYLVKRTGEKVFLECVQDMDHENMFWYRQDPGLGLRLIYFSYDVKMKEKGDIPEGYSVSREKKERFSLILESASTNQTSMYLCASITAGGPTDTQYFGPGTRLTVL.

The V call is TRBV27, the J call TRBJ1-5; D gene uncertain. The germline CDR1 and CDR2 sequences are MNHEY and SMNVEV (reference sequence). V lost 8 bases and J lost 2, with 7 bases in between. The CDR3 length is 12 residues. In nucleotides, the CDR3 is TGTGCCAGCCGGGAGGGCAATCAGCCCCAGCATTTT. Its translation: CASREGNQPQHF.

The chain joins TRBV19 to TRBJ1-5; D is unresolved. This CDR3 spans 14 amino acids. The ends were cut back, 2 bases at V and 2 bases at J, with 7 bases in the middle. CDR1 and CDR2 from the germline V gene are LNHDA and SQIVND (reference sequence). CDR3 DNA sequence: TGTGCCAGTAGTATATCATTTGGCAATCAGCCCCAGCATTTT. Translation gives CASSISFGNQPQHF. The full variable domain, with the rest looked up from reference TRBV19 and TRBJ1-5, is DGGITQSPKYLFRKEGQNVTLSCEQNLNHDAMYWYRQDPGQGLRLIYYSQIVNDFQKGDIAEGYSVSREKKESFPLTVTSAQKNPTAFYLCASSISFGNQPQHFGDGTRLSIL.

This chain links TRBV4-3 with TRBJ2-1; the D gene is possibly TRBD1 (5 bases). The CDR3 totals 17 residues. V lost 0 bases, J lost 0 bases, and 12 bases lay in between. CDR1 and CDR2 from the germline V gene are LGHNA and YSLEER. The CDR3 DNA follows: TGCGCCAGCAGCCAAGATCGGCAGGGAAGCTCCTACAATGAGCAGTTCTTC. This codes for CASSQDRQGSSYNEQFF.

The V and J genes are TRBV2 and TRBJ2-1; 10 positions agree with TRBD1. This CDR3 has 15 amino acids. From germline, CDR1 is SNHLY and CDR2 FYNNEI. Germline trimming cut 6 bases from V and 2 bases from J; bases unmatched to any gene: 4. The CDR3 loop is CASSPGQGPYNEQFF. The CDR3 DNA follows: TGTGCCAGCAGCCCGGGACAGGGGCCCTACAATGAGCAGTTCTTC.

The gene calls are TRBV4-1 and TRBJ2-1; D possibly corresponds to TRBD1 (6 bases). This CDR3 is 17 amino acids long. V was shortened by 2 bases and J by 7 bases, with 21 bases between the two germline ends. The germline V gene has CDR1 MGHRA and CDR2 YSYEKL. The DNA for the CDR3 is TGCGCCAGCAGCCAACCAAATACCGGGACATTGTGGAATGAGCAGTTCTTC. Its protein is CASSQPNTGTLWNEQFF.

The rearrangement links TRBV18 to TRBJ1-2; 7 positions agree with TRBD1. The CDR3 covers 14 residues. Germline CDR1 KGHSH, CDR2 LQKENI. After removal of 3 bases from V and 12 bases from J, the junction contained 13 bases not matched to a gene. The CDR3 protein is CASSPGTVPGSNTF. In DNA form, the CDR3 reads TGTGCCAGCTCACCCGGGACAGTTCCCGGCTCGAACACCTTC.

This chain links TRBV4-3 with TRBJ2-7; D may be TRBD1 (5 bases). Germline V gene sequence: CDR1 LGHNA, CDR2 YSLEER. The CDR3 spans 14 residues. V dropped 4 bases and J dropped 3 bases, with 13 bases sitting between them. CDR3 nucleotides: TGCGCCAGCAGCCTAACTCGGCAGGGCTACGAGCAGTACTTC. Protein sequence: CASSLTRQGYEQYF.

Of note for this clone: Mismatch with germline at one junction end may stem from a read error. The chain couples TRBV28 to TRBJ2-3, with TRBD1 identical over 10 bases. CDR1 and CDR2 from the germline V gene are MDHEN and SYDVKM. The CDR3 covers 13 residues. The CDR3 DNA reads TGTGCCAGCAGGGCCGGGACAGGGGTCAACGGGGGGTTT. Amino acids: CASRAGTGVNGGF.

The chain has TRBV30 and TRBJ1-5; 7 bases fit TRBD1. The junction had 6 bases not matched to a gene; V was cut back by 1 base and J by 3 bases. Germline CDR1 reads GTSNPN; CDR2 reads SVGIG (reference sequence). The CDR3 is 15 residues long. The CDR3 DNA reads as TGTGCCTGGAGTGGAATGGACAGGCCCAATCAGCCCCAGCATTTT. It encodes CAWSGMDRPNQPQHF.

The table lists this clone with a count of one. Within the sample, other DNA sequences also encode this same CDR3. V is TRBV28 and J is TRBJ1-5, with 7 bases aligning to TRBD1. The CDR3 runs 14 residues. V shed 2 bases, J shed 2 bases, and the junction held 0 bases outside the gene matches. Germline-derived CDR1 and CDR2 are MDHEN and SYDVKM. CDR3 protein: CASSLRGRNQPQHF. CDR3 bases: TGTGCCAGCAGTTTAAGGGGGCGCAATCAGCCCCAGCATTTT. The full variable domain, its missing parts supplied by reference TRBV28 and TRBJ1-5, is DVKVTQSSRYLVKRTGEKVFLECVQDMDHENMFWYRQDPGLGLRLIYFSYDVKMKEKGDIPEGYSVSREKKERFSLILESASTNQTSMYLCASSLRGRNQPQHFGDGTRLSIL.

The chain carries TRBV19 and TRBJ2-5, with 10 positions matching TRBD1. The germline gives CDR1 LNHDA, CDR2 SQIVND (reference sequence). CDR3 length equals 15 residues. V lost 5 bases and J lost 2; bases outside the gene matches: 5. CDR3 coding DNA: TGTGCCAGTAGTCGGGACAGGGGTCTACAAGAGACCCAGTACTTC. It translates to CASSRDRGLQETQYF.

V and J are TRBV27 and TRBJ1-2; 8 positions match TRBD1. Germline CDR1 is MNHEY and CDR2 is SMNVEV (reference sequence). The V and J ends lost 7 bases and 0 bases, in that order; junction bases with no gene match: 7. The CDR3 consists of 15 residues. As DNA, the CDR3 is TGTGCCAGCACCCAGGACAGGGAAACTAACTATGGCTACACCTTC. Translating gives CASTQDRETNYGYTF.

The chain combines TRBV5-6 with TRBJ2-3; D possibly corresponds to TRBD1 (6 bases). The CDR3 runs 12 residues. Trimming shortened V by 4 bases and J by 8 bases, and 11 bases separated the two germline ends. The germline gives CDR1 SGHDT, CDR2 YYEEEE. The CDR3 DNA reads TGTGCCAGCAGCGATCCCAGGGGTACGCAGTATTTT. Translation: CASSDPRGTQYF.

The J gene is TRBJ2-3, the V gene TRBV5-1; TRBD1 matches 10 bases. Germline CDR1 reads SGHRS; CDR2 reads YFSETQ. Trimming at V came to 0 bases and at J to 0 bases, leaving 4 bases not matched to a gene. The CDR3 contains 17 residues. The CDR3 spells CASSLGDRGSSTDTQYF. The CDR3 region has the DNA TGCGCCAGCAGCTTGGGGGACAGGGGATCTAGCACAGATACGCAGTATTTT.